This entry lists 26 T cell receptor beta chains sequenced from one sample in a study of T cells after yellow fever vaccination (dated by TCRdb to about 2019). Libraries were made using 5' RACE. TCRdb lists the instrument as Illumina HiSeq 2500. The public sequencing data were trimmed at Q25 with fastp and processed into clonotypes with MiXCR by TCRdb, which kept only in-frame beta chains. Records with the same CDR3 protein are collapsed into one entry carrying the most frequent genes and DNA. The sample yields 200,000 to 300,000 distinct CDR3 sequences; approximately 12% were counted once. 0.45% to 0.65% of the sample rests with the top ten. In the paper's terms, the treatment or condition label means: live attenuated yellow fever vaccine strain. Sample: CD4+ T cells sorted from PBMCs, taken 45 days after the yellow fever booster vaccination. The receptors originated from a man aged 25-45 years who received the YFV17D yellow fever vaccine.

The chain joins TRBV3-1 to TRBJ2-6, with D perhaps matching TRBD1 (6 bases). The CDR3 sequence is 17 residues long. Germline values: CDR1 LGHDT, CDR2 YNNKEL (reference sequence). V was clipped by 4 bases and J by 1 base, with 14 bases between them. The CDR3 here is CASSRGQIMSGANVLTF. As DNA, the CDR3 is TGTGCCAGCAGCCGAGGACAGATAATGTCTGGGGCCAACGTCCTGACTTTC.

This clonotype was recorded at least ten times. The chain links TRBV7-9 to TRBJ2-7, with TRBD2 matching over 13 bases. The CDR3 loop spans 14 amino acids. The V and J ends lost 5 bases and 5 bases, in that order; junction bases with no gene match: 3. Germline lookup yields CDR1 SEHNR and CDR2 FQNEAQ (reference sequence). The CDR3 DNA is TGTGCCAGCAGCCTTGGACTAGCGGGAGACGAGCAGTACTTC. Its protein product is CASSLGLAGDEQYF.

This clonotype was observed a few times. The chain has TRBV5-1 and TRBJ1-1, with D possibly being TRBD1 (5 bases). CDR1 and CDR2 from the germline V gene are SGHRS and YFSETQ. CDR3 size: 16 residues. V was pared by 0 bases and J by 3 bases, with 15 bases between. The CDR3, as DNA: TGCGCCAGCAGCTTGGTTGGGGCGAAGACGTACACTGAAGCTTTCTTT. This gives the protein CASSLVGAKTYTEAFF.

This clonotype was counted at least ten times. The CDR3 spells CSVEDLNYYNEQFF. CDR3 bases: TGCAGCGTTGAAGATTTAAACTACTACAATGAGCAGTTCTTC. The chain couples TRBV29-1 to TRBJ2-1; D remains unclear. Trimming cost V 0 bases and J 3 bases, with 9 bases left between them. Germline V lookup: CDR1 SQVTM, CDR2 ANQGSEA. The CDR3 totals 14 residues.

The V call is TRBV5-1, the J call TRBJ2-7; D remains unclear. In germline, CDR1 is SGHRS, CDR2 YFSETQ. There are 14 residues in the CDR3. Trimming stripped 0 bases from V and 2 bases from J, with 9 bases between. CDR3 in amino acids: CASSLDPPTYEQYF. The CDR3 region has the DNA TGCGCCAGCAGCTTGGATCCTCCTACCTACGAGCAGTACTTC.

A note on this clonotype: Its ends do not fully match the called genes, so a read error is possible. The chain couples TRBV7-9 to TRBJ1-3; D is ambiguous. The germline gives CDR1 SEHNR, CDR2 FQNEAQ (reference sequence). CDR3 size: 14 residues. DNA for the CDR3: TGTGCCAGCGGCTTAGGAGACTCTGGAAACACCATATATTTT. It yields the protein CASGLGDSGNTIYF.

This clonotype was seen a handful of times. The chain uses TRBV7-6 and TRBJ2-7; 10 nucleotides align to TRBD1. This CDR3 is built from 14 residues. Looked up from germline, CDR1 is SGHVS and CDR2 is FNYEAQ. The junction had 5 bases not matched to a gene; V was cut back by 4 bases and J by 5 bases. CDR3 nucleotide sequence: TGTGCCAGCAGCTCCCGGGACAGGGGACACGAGCAGTACTTC. Amino acid sequence: CASSSRDRGHEQYF.

The rearrangement joins TRBV5-1 to TRBJ2-5; D unresolved. The CDR3 sequence is 13 residues long. Trimming took off 4 bases at V and 3 bases at J, with 10 bases between the two ends. The germline V gene has CDR1 SGHRS and CDR2 YFSETQ. The CDR3 bases are TGCGCCAGCAGCATACGGGTAAAAGAGACCCAGTACTTC. This codes for CASSIRVKETQYF. Drawing the rest from reference TRBV5-1 and TRBJ2-5, the complete variable domain is KAGVTQTPRYLIKTRGQQVTLSCSPISGHRSVSWYQQTPGQGLQFLFEYFSETQRNKGNFPGRFSGRQFSNSRSEMNVSTLELGDSALYLCASSIRVKETQYFGPGTRLLVL.

This clonotype has a handful of counts. The genes are TRBV20-1 and TRBJ1-5; D may be TRBD1 (5 bases). V shed 2 bases and J shed 6 bases, with 17 bases lying between them. Germline values: CDR1 DFQATT, CDR2 SNEGSKA (reference sequence). The CDR3 extends over 15 amino acids. The DNA of the CDR3 is TGCAGTGCTAGACTTGGCCAGGGAAACGGTCAGCCCCAGCATTTT. Amino acid sequence: CSARLGQGNGQPQHF.

This chain connects TRBV20-1 to TRBJ2-7; the D is unclear. There are 11 residues in the CDR3. Germline CDR1 DFQATT, CDR2 SNEGSKA (reference sequence). V dropped 0 bases and J dropped 3 bases, with 3 bases sitting between them. The CDR3 sequence: CSARDHYEQYF. In nucleotides, the CDR3 is TGCAGTGCTAGAGATCACTACGAGCAGTACTTC.

The V call is TRBV7-9, the J call TRBJ2-1; D remains ambiguous. The CDR3 contains 14 residues. V was clipped by 2 bases and J by 0 bases, with 5 bases between them. Per the germline V gene, CDR1 is SEHNR and CDR2 is FQNEAQ (reference sequence). Written as DNA, the CDR3 is TGTGCCAGCAGCTTACTTCTCTCCTACAATGAGCAGTTCTTC. Protein sequence: CASSLLLSYNEQFF.

In its sample, this clonotype was seen a few times. The V gene is TRBV7-9, the J gene TRBJ2-3; 10 positions agree with TRBD2. Looked up from germline, CDR1 is SEHNR and CDR2 is FQNEAQ (reference sequence). Trimming took 5 bases from V and 3 from J; bases not matched to a gene: 5. This CDR3 has 15 amino acids. This CDR3 is CASSPSGRVTDTQYF. In nucleotides, the CDR3 is TGTGCCAGCAGCCCTAGCGGGAGAGTAACAGATACGCAGTATTTT.

This clonotype was counted ten times or more. The chain recombines TRBV5-6 with TRBJ2-1, with D perhaps TRBD2 (6 bases). The CDR3 consists of 14 residues. The germline V and J ends were trimmed by 5 bases and 8 bases, with 17 bases remaining between them. Germline-derived CDR1 and CDR2 are SGHDT and YYEEEE. The CDR3 region is CASSSGPNGDEQFF. The CDR3 DNA reads as TGTGCCAGCAGTAGCGGCCCCAATGGCGATGAGCAGTTCTTC.

J is TRBJ1-6 and V is TRBV12-3 or TRBV12-4, with unresolved D. V gave up 4 bases and J gave up 10 bases, with 11 bases separating them. The length of the CDR3 is 13 residues. The CDR3: CASSYKPESPLHF. The CDR3 DNA is TGTGCCAGCAGTTACAAACCCGAGTCACCCCTCCACTTT.

V gene TRBV7-6 combines with J gene TRBJ2-2; D gene ambiguous. Germline V gene data show CDR1 as SGHVS and CDR2 as FNYEAQ. This CDR3 is 15 amino acids long. V dropped 1 base and J dropped 3 bases, with 9 bases sitting between them. CDR3 DNA: TGTGCCAGCAGCTTAGAGCACAGCTACACCGGGGAGCTGTTTTTT. The encoded protein is CASSLEHSYTGELFF.

The V gene is TRBV30, the J gene TRBJ1-2; the D is unclear. The ends were cut back, 1 base at V and 6 bases at J, with 15 bases in the middle. CDR1 and CDR2 (germline): GTSNPN, SVGIG (reference sequence). CDR3 length equals 14 residues. The CDR3 DNA sequence: TGTGCCTGGAGTGGGAACCGTCTGGTAGATGGCTACACCTTC. Protein: CAWSGNRLVDGYTF.

The genes are TRBV5-1 and TRBJ2-3; D is possibly TRBD1 (6 bases). The ends were cut back, 5 bases at V and 4 bases at J, with 20 bases in the middle. Germline-derived CDR1 and CDR2 are SGHRS and YFSETQ. This CDR3 contains 16 residues. The CDR3 sequence is CASRQRTGTNSDTQYF. CDR3 nucleotide sequence: TGCGCCAGCAGACAACGCACCGGGACAAATTCAGATACGCAGTATTTT.

The chain uses TRBV7-2 and TRBJ2-7; 8 positions match TRBD1. Germline trimming cut 3 bases from V and 7 bases from J; bases unmatched to any gene: 8. Per the germline V gene, CDR1 is SGHTA and CDR2 is FQGNSA. The CDR3 has 14 amino acids. The CDR3 is CASSFGGQVDEQYF. The CDR3 bases are TGTGCCAGCAGCTTCGGGGGACAGGTCGATGAGCAGTACTTC.

The chain uses TRBV12-3 or TRBV12-4 and TRBJ1-2, with TRBD1 matching 7 bases. Losses at the gene ends were 7 bases for V and 7 bases for J; bases not matched to a gene: 6. CDR3 length: 12 residues. The CDR3 region has the DNA TGTGCCAGCACCGGGACAGCCAGTGGCTACACCTTC. Translation gives CASTGTASGYTF.

The chain is built from TRBV20-1 and TRBJ2-3; D might be TRBD2 (6 bases). Trimming removed 6 bases at V and 11 bases at J, with 18 bases between. The CDR3 has 12 amino acids. Germline V CDR1 and CDR2: DFQATT, SNEGSKA (reference sequence). CDR3 residues: CSATPGGAGQYF. The CDR3 DNA follows: TGCAGTGCGACCCCTGGAGGGGCGGGGCAGTATTTT.

This clonotype has more than one count but fewer than ten. The chain combines TRBV6-2 or TRBV6-3 with TRBJ1-2; weak D call: TRBD1 (6 bases). V was shortened by 6 bases and J by 2 bases, with 13 bases between the two germline ends. The CDR3 totals 14 residues. Germline CDR1 reads MNHEY; CDR2 reads SVGEGT. CDR3 amino acids: CASRHHTGNYGYTF. CDR3 nucleotides: TGTGCCAGCAGGCATCATACAGGGAACTATGGCTACACCTTC.

This rearrangement joins TRBV5-5 to TRBJ2-5; TRBD1 aligns across 9 bases. Germline CDR1 reads SGHKS; CDR2 reads YYEKEE (reference sequence). This CDR3 spans 15 amino acids. The V gene end was trimmed by 4 bases and the J gene end by 3 bases; junction bases not matched to a gene: 7. CDR3 in amino acids: CASSNTGGMEETQYF. The CDR3 DNA reads TGTGCCAGCAGCAATACAGGGGGCATGGAAGAGACCCAGTACTTC.

In this sample, this clonotype turned up a few times. The chain employs TRBV18 and TRBJ2-1; TRBD2 is a possible D gene (6 bases). Deletions cut 5 bases from V and 8 bases from J, with 16 bases between. The CDR3 is 14 residues long. CDR1 and CDR2 from the germline V gene are KGHSH and LQKENI. CDR3 amino acids: CASSYGSTSDEQFF. The CDR3, as DNA: TGTGCCAGCTCATACGGGAGTACCAGCGATGAGCAGTTCTTC. The complete variable domain, with remaining parts taken from reference TRBV18 and TRBJ2-1, reads NAGVMQNPRHLVRRRGQEARLRCSPMKGHSHVYWYRQLPEEGLKFMVYLQKENIIDESGMPKERFSAEFPKEGPSILRIQQVVRGDSAAYFCASSYGSTSDEQFFGPGTRLTVL.

In its sample, this clonotype was seen a few times. CDR3 amino acids: CASSLGVSGSIYEQYF. In DNA form, the CDR3 reads TGTGCCAGCAGCTTAGGTGTTAGCGGGAGTATCTACGAGCAGTACTTC. This chain connects TRBV7-2 to TRBJ2-7, with 9 bases matching TRBD2. With 1 base clipped from V and 3 bases from J, the junction kept 7 bases outside the gene matches. This CDR3 has 16 residues. The germline V gene has CDR1 SGHTA and CDR2 FQGNSA.

This clonotype was counted only a few times. The rearrangement joins TRBV6-1 to TRBJ2-3, with D perhaps matching TRBD2 (5 bases). Germline CDR1 reads MNHNS; CDR2 reads SASEGT. V gave up 10 bases and J gave up 2 bases, with 13 bases separating them. The CDR3 is 13 residues long. In nucleotides, the CDR3 is TGTGCCATCCGCGGAGGCCTCACAGATACGCAGTATTTT. This encodes CAIRGGLTDTQYF.

This clonotype turned up a few times. J is TRBJ2-5 and V is TRBV5-1; the D gene is possibly TRBD2 (5 bases). There are 14 residues in the CDR3. V was trimmed by 7 bases and J by 5 bases, leaving 18 bases between them. The germline V gene has CDR1 SGHRS and CDR2 YFSETQ. The CDR3 sequence: CASERPRTGETQYF. In DNA, the CDR3 is TGCGCCAGCGAGCGTCCAAGGACGGGGGAGACCCAGTACTTC. The full variable domain, in which reference TRBV5-1 and TRBJ2-5 provide the parts outside the CDR3, is KAGVTQTPRYLIKTRGQQVTLSCSPISGHRSVSWYQQTPGQGLQFLFEYFSETQRNKGNFPGRFSGRQFSNSRSEMNVSTLELGDSALYLCASERPRTGETQYFGPGTRLLVL.